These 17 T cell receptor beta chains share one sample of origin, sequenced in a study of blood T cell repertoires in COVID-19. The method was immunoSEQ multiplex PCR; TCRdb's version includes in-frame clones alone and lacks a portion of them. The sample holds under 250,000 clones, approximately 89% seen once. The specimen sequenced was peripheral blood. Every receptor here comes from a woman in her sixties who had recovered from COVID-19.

CDR3 in amino acids: CASSSGQLYEQYF. The CDR3 DNA reads TGTGCCAGCTCCTCGGGACAGCTGTACGAGCAGTACTTC. The rearrangement uses TRBV18 and TRBJ2-7, with 7 nucleotides matching TRBD1. V dropped 6 bases and J dropped 4; count of bases not matched to a gene: 6. Looked up from germline, CDR1 is KGHSH and CDR2 is LQKENI. This CDR3 is 13 amino acids long.

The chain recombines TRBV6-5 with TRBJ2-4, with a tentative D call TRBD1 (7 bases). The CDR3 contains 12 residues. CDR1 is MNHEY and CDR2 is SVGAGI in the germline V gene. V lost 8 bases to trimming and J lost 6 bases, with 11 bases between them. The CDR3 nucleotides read TGTGCCAGCGCAGGGGGGAGAAACATTCAGTACTTC. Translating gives CASAGGRNIQYF.

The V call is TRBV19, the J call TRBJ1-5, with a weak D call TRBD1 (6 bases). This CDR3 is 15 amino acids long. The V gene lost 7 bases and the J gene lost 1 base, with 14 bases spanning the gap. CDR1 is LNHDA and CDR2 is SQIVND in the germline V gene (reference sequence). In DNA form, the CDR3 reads TGTGCCAGTATCCGGGGGGGCGGAAGCAATCAGCCCCAGCATTTT. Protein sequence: CASIRGGGSNQPQHF.

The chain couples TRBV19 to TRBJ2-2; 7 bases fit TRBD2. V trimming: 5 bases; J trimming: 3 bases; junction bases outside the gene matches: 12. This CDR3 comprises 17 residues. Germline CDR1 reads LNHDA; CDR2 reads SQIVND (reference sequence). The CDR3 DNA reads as TGTGCCAGTAGTTCGCGGGGAGCGGGGTCCCACACCGGGGAGCTGTTTTTT. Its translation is CASSSRGAGSHTGELFF.

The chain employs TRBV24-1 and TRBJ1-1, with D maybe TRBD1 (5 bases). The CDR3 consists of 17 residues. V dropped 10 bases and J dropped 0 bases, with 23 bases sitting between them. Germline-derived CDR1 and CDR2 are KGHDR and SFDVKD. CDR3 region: CATAPGGVWGMNTEAFF. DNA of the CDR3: TGTGCCACTGCCCCCGGGGGTGTATGGGGAATGAACACTGAAGCTTTCTTT.

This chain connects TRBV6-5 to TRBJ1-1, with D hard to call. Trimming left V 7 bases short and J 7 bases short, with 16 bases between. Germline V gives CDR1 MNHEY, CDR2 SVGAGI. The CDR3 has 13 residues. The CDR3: CASTDPGKVEAFF. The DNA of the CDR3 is TGTGCCAGCACCGACCCCGGGAAGGTTGAAGCTTTCTTT.

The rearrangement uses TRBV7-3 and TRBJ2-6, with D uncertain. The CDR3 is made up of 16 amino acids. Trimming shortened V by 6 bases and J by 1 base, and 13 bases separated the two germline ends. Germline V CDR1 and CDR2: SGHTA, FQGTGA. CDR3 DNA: TGTGCCAGCAGAGAGATACGCCCGTCTGGGGCCAACGTCCTGACTTTC. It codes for CASREIRPSGANVLTF.

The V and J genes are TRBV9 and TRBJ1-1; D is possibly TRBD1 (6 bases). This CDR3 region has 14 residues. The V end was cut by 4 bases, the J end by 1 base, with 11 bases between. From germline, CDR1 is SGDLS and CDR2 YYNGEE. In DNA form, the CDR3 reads TGTGCCAGCAGCAAGACCAGGGGGAACACTGAAGCTTTCTTT. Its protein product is CASSKTRGNTEAFF. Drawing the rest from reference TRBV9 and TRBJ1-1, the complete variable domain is DSGVTQTPKHLITATGQRVTLRCSPRSGDLSVYWYQQSLDQGLQFLIQYYNGEERAKGNILERFSAQQFPDLHSELNLSSLELGDSALYFCASSKTRGNTEAFFGQGTRLTVV.

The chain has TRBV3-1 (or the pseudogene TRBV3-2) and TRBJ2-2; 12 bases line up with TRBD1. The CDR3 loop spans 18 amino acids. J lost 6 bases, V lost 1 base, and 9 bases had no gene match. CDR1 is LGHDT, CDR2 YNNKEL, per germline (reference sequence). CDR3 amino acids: CASSQARDRGLIAGELFF. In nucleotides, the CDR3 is TGTGCCAGCAGCCAAGCTCGGGACAGGGGGCTTATTGCCGGGGAGCTGTTTTTT.

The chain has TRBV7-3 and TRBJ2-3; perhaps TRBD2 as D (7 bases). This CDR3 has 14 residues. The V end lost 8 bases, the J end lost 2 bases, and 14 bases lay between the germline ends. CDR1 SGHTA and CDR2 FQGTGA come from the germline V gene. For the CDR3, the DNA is TGTGCCAGCGCTTTGGCGGGGGCCACAGATACGCAGTATTTT. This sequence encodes CASALAGATDTQYF.

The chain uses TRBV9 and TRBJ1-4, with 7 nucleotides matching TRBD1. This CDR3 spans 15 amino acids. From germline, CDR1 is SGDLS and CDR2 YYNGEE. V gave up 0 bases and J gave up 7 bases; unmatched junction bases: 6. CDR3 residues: CASSVVAGGGEKLFF. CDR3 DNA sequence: TGTGCCAGCAGCGTAGTGGCAGGGGGAGGTGAAAAACTGTTTTTT.

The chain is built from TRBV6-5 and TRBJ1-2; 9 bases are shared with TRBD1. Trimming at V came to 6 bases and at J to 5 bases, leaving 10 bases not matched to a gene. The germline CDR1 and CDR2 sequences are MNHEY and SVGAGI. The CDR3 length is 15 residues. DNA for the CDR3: TGTGCCAGCAGCCTGATGGGGACAGGGTCGTATGGCTACACCTTC. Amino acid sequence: CASSLMGTGSYGYTF.

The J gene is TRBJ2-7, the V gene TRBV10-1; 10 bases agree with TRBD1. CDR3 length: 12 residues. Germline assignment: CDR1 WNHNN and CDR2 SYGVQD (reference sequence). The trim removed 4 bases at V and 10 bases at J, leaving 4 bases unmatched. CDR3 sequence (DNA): TGCGCCAGCAGTGCGGGGACAGGGGATCAGTACTTC. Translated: CASSAGTGDQYF.

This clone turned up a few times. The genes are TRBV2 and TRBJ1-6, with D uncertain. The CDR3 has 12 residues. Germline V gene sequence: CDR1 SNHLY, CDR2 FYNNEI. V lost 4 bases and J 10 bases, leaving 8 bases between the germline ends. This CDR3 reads CASSAPESPLHF. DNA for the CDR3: TGTGCCAGCAGTGCGCCAGAATCACCCCTCCACTTT.

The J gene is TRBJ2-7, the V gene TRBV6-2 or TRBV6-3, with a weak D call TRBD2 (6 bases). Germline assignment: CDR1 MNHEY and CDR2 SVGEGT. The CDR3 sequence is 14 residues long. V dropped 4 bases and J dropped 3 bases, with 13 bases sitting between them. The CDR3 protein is CASSSRGSLYEQYF. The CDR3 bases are TGTGCCAGCAGTTCGCGGGGTTCCCTCTACGAGCAGTACTTC.

CDR3 sequence reads: CASSLPRGGGLYNEQFF. In DNA, the CDR3 is TGTGCCAGCAGCCTCCCGAGGGGCGGGGGACTCTACAATGAGCAGTTCTTC. This chain joins TRBV9 and TRBJ2-1; 7 nucleotides match TRBD2. This CDR3 region has 17 residues. V lost 4 bases, J lost 3 bases, and 13 bases stayed unmatched. CDR1 is SGDLS, CDR2 YYNGEE, per germline.

In DNA form, the CDR3 reads TGTGCCAGCAGCTTGGGACAGACCGGATCCCAGCATTTT. This translates into CASSLGQTGSQHF. The chain employs TRBV5-8 and TRBJ1-5; perhaps TRBD1 as D (5 bases). V was trimmed by 0 bases and J by 11 bases, leaving 12 bases between them. The CDR3 contains 13 residues. Germline V lookup: CDR1 SGHTS, CDR2 YDEGEE.